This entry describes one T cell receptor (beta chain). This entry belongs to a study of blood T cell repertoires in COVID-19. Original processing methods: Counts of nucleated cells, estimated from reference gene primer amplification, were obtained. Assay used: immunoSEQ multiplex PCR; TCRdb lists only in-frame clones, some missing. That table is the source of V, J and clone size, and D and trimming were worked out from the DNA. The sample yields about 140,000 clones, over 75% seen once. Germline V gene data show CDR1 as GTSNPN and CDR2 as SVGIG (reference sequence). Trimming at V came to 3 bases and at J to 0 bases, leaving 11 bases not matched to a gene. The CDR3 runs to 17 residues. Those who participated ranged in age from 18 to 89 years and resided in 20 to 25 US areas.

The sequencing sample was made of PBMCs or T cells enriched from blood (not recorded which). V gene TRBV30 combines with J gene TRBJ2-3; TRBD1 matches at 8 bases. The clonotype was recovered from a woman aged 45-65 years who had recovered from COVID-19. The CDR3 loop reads CAWSAPQGGLSTDTQYF. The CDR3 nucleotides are TGTGCCTGGAGCGCACCACAGGGGGGACTCAGCACAGATACGCAGTATTTT.